This note documents a single TCR beta chain sequence. Its antigen has not been determined. Base qualities are missing; no much larger clone stands one base away. The data stem from a study of CD8 T cells in ankylosing spondylitis (dated by TCRdb to 2017 to 2019). Context from the whole study: To find TCR variants linked to disease, the study profiled T cell receptor beta repertoires in ankylosing spondylitis patients and healthy donors. The whole study cohort included 108 healthy donors and about two dozen ankylosing spondylitis patients. Peripheral blood was sampled, and synovial fluid was also collected from ankylosing spondylitis patients. The paper as a whole reports these results and caveats: In peripheral blood, the disease-linked clones were found at relatively low frequencies and had a CD8+ phenotype. A TCR beta motif of eight highly homologous amino acid variants appeared characteristic of blood from ankylosing spondylitis patients. Some TCR beta motif variants had previously been reported in synovial fluid and blood of reactive arthritis patients, which suggested common disease-initiation mechanisms. According to the report, matched synovial fluid samples from ankylosing spondylitis patients were significantly enriched for the disease-linked clones.

Sequencing took place on an Illumina HiSeq 2500. TCR beta libraries were prepared by quantitative 5'-RACE with molecular barcodes. As for the original processing: To identify disease-linked TCR variants, a new computational method was used, one built on a probabilistic model of VDJ rearrangement. TCRdb reprocessing: public reads trimmed at Q25 with fastp, clones called with MiXCR, in-frame beta chains kept. Identical CDR3 proteins give one entry, which carries the most common genes and DNA. TCRdb's processing, not the study's, gives the V and J calls here. The sample includes approximately 300,000 distinct CDR3 sequences, with less than 25% observed a single time. The ten largest clones add up to roughly 3.6% of the sample. Inclusive of the bounding cysteine and phenylalanine, the CDR3 is 15 residues long. Only the CDR3 region is kept as DNA, spanning 45 bases read in frame from base 1. V drops 6 bases and J drops 2 bases, leaving 11 bases in between. Per the germline V gene (reference sequence), SEHNR is the CDR1 and FQNEAQ is the CDR2.

The origin of this receptor is a female donor with ankylosing spondylitis or in good health (not recorded which). Recombination connected TRBV7-9 to TRBJ2-6; TRBD2 is perhaps the D gene, given 5 matching bases. Material: blood, either unsorted or a sorted T cell fraction (not recorded which). The CDR3 protein: CASSPGVAGANVLTF. The DNA sequence reads TGTGCCAGCAGTCCCGGGGTGGCTGGGGCCAACGTCCTGACTTTC.